This T cell receptor (beta chain) is from a study of cytomegalovirus exposure and HLA in healthy donors. Study at large: Unique TCR beta sequences numbering about 100 million came from approximately 180 million T cells in an earlier analysis.

Germline V gives CDR1 SNHLY, CDR2 FYNNEI. This CDR3 has 13 residues. V dropped 9 bases and J dropped 4 bases, with 13 bases sitting between them. The PCR had 60 Vbeta and 13 Jbeta primers. Clones were sequenced by immunoSEQ multiplex PCR, and TCRdb holds only the in-frame ones, with some missing. The sample carries about 82,000 clones, approximately 64% recorded once. Concerning this clone: Its antigen remains unknown.

Notes on the study in general: Later analysis associated a missense DCLRE1C variant with TCR beta V- and J-gene trimming. TRBV6-2, TRBV6-3 and some other V segments were excluded as indistinguishable. Follow-up analysis found HLA locus-dependent TCR association rates, highest for DRB1 and lowest for HLA-C.

The sequenced material came from PBMCs. This receptor was taken from a woman in her 50s in good health and CMV-seropositive. V and J are TRBV2 and TRBJ1-3, with D maybe TRBD1 (6 bases). DNA of the CDR3: TGTGCCAGTGCAACAGGGAACGGAAACACCATATATTTT. It codes for CASATGNGNTIYF.